The sequence of this TCR beta chain was determined in a study of blood T cell repertoires in COVID-19. On the study more broadly: PBMCs, B-cell-depleted T cells, or T cells provided the cDNA or gDNA that made up the material.

This clone came up a few times. This CDR3 contains 15 residues. V shed 5 bases and J 5 bases; nucleotides not matched to a gene: 7. Germline V gene lookup returns CDR1 MGHRA and CDR2 YSYEKL. TCRdb's table, derived via immunoSEQ multiplex PCR, lists solely in-frame clones and lacks some. The profile shows approximately 45,000 clones, 70% to 85% of them singletons. The chain is built from TRBV4-1 and TRBJ2-2; 8 nucleotides match TRBD2. The receptor was isolated from a human donor in a cohort sampled during active COVID-19. The sample taken for sequencing was peripheral blood. CDR3 residues: CASSEVLAGTGELFF. Written as DNA, the CDR3 is TGCGCCAGCAGCGAAGTATTAGCGGGAACCGGGGAGCTGTTTTTT.